This note documents a single T cell receptor beta chain sequence. The sample originates from a study of OX40 agonist ivuxolimab in advanced cancers. On the study more broadly: Among those treated, three patients had partial responses, one with hepatocellular carcinoma and two with cutaneous melanoma.

The CDR3 totals 13 residues. Germline lookup yields CDR1 SEHNR and CDR2 FQNEAQ (reference sequence). V shed 5 bases and J 3 bases; nucleotides not matched to a gene: 3. TCRdb's copy holds only in-frame clones and misses some; the assay was immunoSEQ multiplex PCR. The table lists 40,000 to 50,000 clones, roughly 90% of them singletons, with under 55% in the top ten. The starting material was CD4+ or CD8+ T cells sorted from blood, obtained in a trial of the OX40 agonist ivuxolimab. The chain links TRBV7-9 to TRBJ2-5; 7 positions match TRBD1. The TCR comes from an adult with an advanced solid tumor such as melanoma, head and neck, liver or kidney cancer. The CDR3 coding sequence is TGTGCCAGCAGCCCAACAGGGGAAGAGACCCAGTACTTC. Translation gives CASSPTGEETQYF.